The 29 T cell receptor beta chains listed next were all sequenced from one sample in a study of patients and donors after allogeneic stem cell transplantation. TCRdb fed the RT-PCR reads into MiXCR, producing one record per CDR3 protein. Here the sample spans 150,000 to 250,000 distinct CDR3 sequences, about 40% being singletons. Sequenced sample: blood, either unsorted or a sorted T cell fraction (not recorded which). These TCRs come from a human donor who was either an allogeneic HSCT recipient or a stem cell or donor lymphocyte infusion donor (not recorded which). It is not recorded whose cells these are; they may come from a transplant donor.

This clonotype was picked up a small number of times. V gene TRBV5-8 combines with J gene TRBJ1-1; D ambiguous. V was cut by 0 bases and J by 1 base, with 13 bases left in between. Looked up from germline, CDR1 is SGHTS and CDR2 is YDEGEE. The CDR3 sequence is 16 residues long. CDR3 DNA: TGTGCCAGCAGCTTGGAACCTTTGGACCCGAACACTGAAGCTTTCTTT. Translated, it gives CASSLEPLDPNTEAFF.

The V gene is TRBV2, the J gene TRBJ2-7; D perhaps matches TRBD2 (6 bases). V was clipped by 5 bases and J by 7 bases, with 12 bases between them. This CDR3 contains 12 residues. Germline lookup yields CDR1 SNHLY and CDR2 FYNNEI. CDR3 sequence reads: CASSRDSGEQYF. The CDR3 DNA reads as TGTGCCAGCAGTAGGGACTCGGGGGAGCAGTACTTC. Filled out from reference TRBV2 and TRBJ2-7, the complete variable domain reads EPEVTQTPSHQVTQMGQEVILRCVPISNHLYFYWYRQILGQKVEFLVSFYNNEISEKSEIFDDQFSVERPDGSNFTLKIRSTKLEDSAMYFCASSRDSGEQYFGPGTRLTVT.

This chain uses TRBV12-3 or TRBV12-4 with TRBJ2-7; 7 bases line up with TRBD2. J was trimmed by 3 bases and V by 3 bases; bases with no gene match: 14. The CDR3 length is 17 residues. The CDR3 loop is CASSLESGVPIIYEQYF. CDR3 DNA sequence: TGTGCCAGCAGTTTGGAGAGCGGGGTCCCCATTATCTACGAGCAGTACTTC.

The chain combines TRBV4-3 with TRBJ1-2; D is unclear. V was clipped by 3 bases and J by 2 bases, with 13 bases between them. The CDR3 is 15 residues long. Germline loops: CDR1 LGHNA, CDR2 YSLEER. The CDR3 here is CASSHDNGLNYGYTF. The CDR3 region has the DNA TGCGCCAGCAGCCACGACAACGGCCTGAACTATGGCTACACCTTC.

The genes are TRBV5-1 and TRBJ2-3, with 8 positions matching TRBD2. With 7 bases clipped from V and 5 bases from J, the junction kept 12 bases outside the gene matches. Germline values: CDR1 SGHRS, CDR2 YFSETQ. The CDR3 contains 15 residues. CDR3 region: CASAEIAGRVDTQYF. The DNA of the CDR3 is TGCGCCAGCGCCGAAATAGCGGGACGAGTAGATACGCAGTATTTT.

The rearrangement uses TRBV7-2 and TRBJ1-1, with 7 bases fitting TRBD1. Germline V gene lookup returns CDR1 SGHTA and CDR2 FQGNSA. The CDR3 length is 15 residues. Germline trimming cut 0 bases from V and 4 bases from J; bases unmatched to any gene: 5. The CDR3 loop reads CASSLAYPGGTEAFF. The DNA for the CDR3 is TGTGCCAGCAGCTTAGCTTATCCAGGGGGCACTGAAGCTTTCTTT.

This clonotype was seen a handful of times. The J gene is TRBJ1-2, the V gene TRBV5-1, with a tentative D call TRBD1 (5 bases). V lost 0 bases and J lost 8, with 11 bases in between. CDR1 and CDR2 from the germline V gene are SGHRS and YFSETQ. The CDR3 contains 13 residues. For the CDR3, the DNA is TGCGCCAGCAGCTTGGATGGGGGAGACGGCTACACCTTC. Translating gives CASSLDGGDGYTF. Full variable domain (remainder filled in from reference TRBV5-1 and TRBJ1-2): KAGVTQTPRYLIKTRGQQVTLSCSPISGHRSVSWYQQTPGQGLQFLFEYFSETQRNKGNFPGRFSGRQFSNSRSEMNVSTLELGDSALYLCASSLDGGDGYTFGSGTRLTVV.

The chain employs TRBV7-9 and TRBJ2-1, with 16 bases that match TRBD2. CDR1 and CDR2 from the germline V gene are SEHNR and FQNEAQ (reference sequence). With V trimmed by 5 bases and J by 7 bases, 11 bases remained unmatched. This CDR3 contains 18 residues. The CDR3 nucleotides read TGTGCCAGCAGCCTAATAGGGACTAGCGGGAGGGCGTGGAATGAGCAGTTCTTC. This codes for CASSLIGTSGRAWNEQFF.

This chain connects TRBV5-1 to TRBJ2-3; D is unresolved. The V end was cut by 4 bases, the J end by 4 bases, with 13 bases between. Germline CDR1 is SGHRS and CDR2 is YFSETQ. The CDR3 covers 14 residues. The CDR3 DNA reads as TGCGCCAGCAGCCCATGGCAGCTGGCAGATACGCAGTATTTT. As protein: CASSPWQLADTQYF.

This clonotype was detected only a few times. Compared with germline, one end of the junction differs, possibly owing to a read error. The chain combines TRBV12-3 or TRBV12-4 with TRBJ1-1; D is possibly TRBD1 (5 bases). CDR3 length equals 16 residues. The CDR3: CASSSNPVGLNTEAFF. The CDR3 coding sequence is TGTGCCAGCAGTTCCAACCCGGTGGGGCTGAATACTGAAGCTTTCTTT.

Points on this clonotype: A much larger clone is a single base away; this may be a read error. The CDR3 here is CATMRSGGGNEQVF. CDR3 coding DNA: TGTGCCACTATGAGAAGCGGGGGCGGGAATGAGCAGGTCTTC. V usage is TRBV10-3 and J usage is TRBJ2-1; 8 nucleotides agree with TRBD2. The CDR3 spans 14 residues. Germline CDR1 reads ENHRY; CDR2 reads SYGVKD.

Only one count was recorded for this clonotype. This chain connects TRBV27 to TRBJ1-6; D remains unclear. Trimming took off 6 bases at V and 7 bases at J, with 7 bases between the two ends. CDR1 and CDR2 from the germline V gene are MNHEY and SMNVEV (reference sequence). This CDR3 is built from 12 residues. CDR3 DNA: TGTGCCAGCAGAGAGGTCAATTCACCCCTCCACTTT. Protein sequence: CASREVNSPLHF.

This chain connects TRBV4-1 to TRBJ1-1, with D uncertain. V dropped 3 bases and J dropped 7 bases, with 12 bases sitting between them. Germline V gene lookup returns CDR1 MGHRA and CDR2 YSYEKL. The CDR3 extends over 13 amino acids. The CDR3 protein is CASSHLNPGEAFF. CDR3 in DNA: TGCGCCAGCAGCCACCTTAACCCGGGTGAAGCTTTCTTT.

DNA for the CDR3: TGTGCCAGCAGAGGGGGTGGGGCCAACGTCCTGACTTTC. This translates into CASRGGGANVLTF. The chain uses TRBV2 and TRBJ2-6, with D possibly TRBD1 on 6 matching bases. V was clipped by 6 bases and J by 3 bases, with 6 bases between them. Per germline, CDR1 SNHLY and CDR2 FYNNEI. The CDR3 runs 13 residues.

This clonotype came up a few times. The rearrangement uses TRBV28 and TRBJ1-4; D gene uncertain. Per germline, CDR1 MDHEN and CDR2 SYDVKM. Deletions cut 7 bases from V and 7 bases from J, with 13 bases between. The CDR3 is 13 residues long. In nucleotides, the CDR3 is TGTGCCAGCATCCGCCCCGGACTTGAAAAACTGTTTTTT. Translation: CASIRPGLEKLFF.

As concerns this clonotype: Since the CDR3 does not end with the conserved phenylalanine or tryptophan, this likely comes from a read error. The chain couples TRBV5-5 to TRBJ1-1; D gene uncertain. The germline CDR1 and CDR2 sequences are SGHKS and YYEKEE (reference sequence). Trimming removed 3 bases from V and 1 base from J, with 16 bases in between. CDR3 length: 16 residues. CDR3 sequence (DNA): TGTGCCAGCAGCTACAAACCCGGAGGTTCGAACACTGAAGCTTTCTCT. Translating it yields CASSYKPGGSNTEAFS.

The chain's CDR3 is CASSSEDTQYF. CDR3 nucleotides: TGTGCCAGCAGCTCGGAAGATACGCAGTATTTT. This chain connects TRBV5-5 to TRBJ2-3; D unresolved. Trimming pared 3 bases from V and 5 bases from J, leaving 4 bases between. The CDR3 runs 11 residues. Germline V gene sequence: CDR1 SGHKS, CDR2 YYEKEE (reference sequence).

The chain recombines TRBV27 with TRBJ1-2; 8 bases agree with TRBD1. Germline CDR1 MNHEY, CDR2 SMNVEV (reference sequence). V lost 10 bases to trimming and J lost 4 bases; unmatched junction nucleotides: 2. This CDR3 has 11 amino acids. Here the CDR3 DNA reads TGTGCCACCGGGACAGGCTATGGCTACACCTTC. Its protein product is CATGTGYGYTF.

CDR3: CASSYDGYEQYF. CDR3 DNA: TGTGCCAGCAGTTACGATGGCTACGAGCAGTACTTC. This sequence joins TRBV6-2 or TRBV6-3 and TRBJ2-7; D is undetermined. Trimming stripped 2 bases from V and 3 bases from J, with 5 bases between. This CDR3 contains 12 residues. Germline-derived CDR1 and CDR2 are MNHEY and SVGEGT.

The chain combines TRBV7-6 with TRBJ1-5; TRBD1 matches 9 bases. From germline, CDR1 is SGHVS and CDR2 FNYEAQ. V shed 5 bases, J shed 5 bases, and the junction held 1 base outside the gene matches. CDR3 size: 13 residues. DNA of the CDR3: TGTGCCAGCAGCCGGGACAGGGATCAGCCCCAGCATTTT. Translated: CASSRDRDQPQHF. Full variable domain (missing parts from reference TRBV7-6 and TRBJ1-5): GAGVSQSPRYKVTKRGQDVALRCDPISGHVSLYWYRQALGQGPEFLTYFNYEAQQDKSGLPNDRFSAERPEGSISTLTIQRTEQRDSAMYRCASSRDRDQPQHFGDGTRLSIL.

The CDR3 region is CASSYRRASYNEQFF. Written as DNA, the CDR3 is TGTGCCAGCAGCTACCGGAGGGCCTCCTACAATGAGCAGTTCTTC. The V and J genes are TRBV7-9 and TRBJ2-1; tentative D call: TRBD2 (6 bases). Germline V lookup: CDR1 SEHNR, CDR2 FQNEAQ (reference sequence). V was clipped by 4 bases and J by 0 bases, with 10 bases between them. The CDR3 loop spans 15 amino acids.

The chain has TRBV5-8 and TRBJ1-4, with 10 positions matching TRBD1. J lost 8 bases, V lost 2 bases, and 12 bases had no gene match. This CDR3 is 17 amino acids long. Per the germline V gene, CDR1 is SGHTS and CDR2 is YDEGEE. CDR3 coding DNA: TGTGCCAGCAGCTTAGCTTCTGGAGGACAGGGGGAGGAAAAACTGTTTTTT. It yields the protein CASSLASGGQGEEKLFF. The variable domain in full, with the rest retrieved from reference TRBV5-8 and TRBJ1-4, is EAGVTQSPTHLIKTRGQQATLRCSPISGHTSVYWYQQALGLGLQFLLWYDEGEERNRGNFPPRFSGRQFPNYSSELNVNALELEDSALYLCASSLASGGQGEEKLFFGSGTQLSVL.

This clonotype showed up just a few times. The chain couples TRBV7-3 to TRBJ1-2; D unclear. From germline, CDR1 is SGHTA and CDR2 FQGTGA. V lost 5 bases and J lost 4, with 14 bases in between. This CDR3 comprises 14 residues. CDR3 sequence (DNA): TGTGCCAGCAGCCCCGATTTCGCCAGCTATGGCTACACCTTC. This gives the protein CASSPDFASYGYTF.

This chain links TRBV12-3 or TRBV12-4 with TRBJ2-1; D is perhaps TRBD1 or TRBD2 (6 bases each). Trimming removed 3 bases at V and 4 bases at J, with 13 bases between. The CDR3 covers 15 residues. In DNA form, the CDR3 reads TGTGCCAGCAGTTTGGGTCAGGGGACTTACAATGAGCAGTTCTTC. It translates to CASSLGQGTYNEQFF.

This clonotype has a handful of counts. The chain is built from TRBV12-3 or TRBV12-4 and TRBJ2-6; D may be TRBD1 (6 bases). The length of the CDR3 is 16 residues. Trimming left V 1 base short and J 4 bases short, with 11 bases between. The CDR3 protein is CASSLGTAAGANVLTF. The CDR3 region has the DNA TGTGCCAGCAGTTTAGGGACAGCTGCCGGGGCCAACGTCCTGACTTTC.

This clonotype was seen a few times. This chain's CDR3 is CSARDRKNTEAFF. The CDR3, as DNA: TGCAGTGCTAGGGACAGAAAGAACACTGAAGCTTTCTTT. The V and J genes are TRBV20-1 and TRBJ1-1; D may be TRBD1 (6 bases). Trimming shortened V by 3 bases and J by 1 base, and 9 bases separated the two germline ends. The CDR3 extends over 13 amino acids. CDR1 and CDR2 from the germline V gene are DFQATT and SNEGSKA (reference sequence).

Only a few counts were recorded for this clonotype. The CDR3 region has the DNA TGCAGTGCCCAGCGGGGCAATGAGCAGTTCTTC. It encodes CSAQRGNEQFF. V usage is TRBV20-1 and J usage is TRBJ2-1; 7 positions match TRBD2. This CDR3 is 11 amino acids long. The V segment lost 6 bases and the J segment 6 bases; nucleotides outside the gene matches: 2. The V gene's germline CDR1 is DFQATT and CDR2 SNEGSKA (reference sequence).

The table lists this clonotype with a few counts. V usage is TRBV6-2 or TRBV6-3 and J usage is TRBJ1-2, with 10 bases identical to TRBD1. V shed 4 bases, J shed 6 bases, and the junction held 11 bases outside the gene matches. This CDR3 comprises 16 residues. The germline V gene has CDR1 MNHEY and CDR2 SVGEGT. The CDR3 DNA follows: TGTGCCAGCAGTTCCGACCGGGACAGGGGATATAATGGCTACACCTTC. This translates into CASSSDRDRGYNGYTF.

In its sample, this clonotype was seen a few times. This chain links TRBV9 with TRBJ1-3; TRBD1 aligns across 7 bases. CDR3 length: 14 amino acids. J lost 2 bases, V lost 5 bases, and 4 bases had no gene match. From germline, CDR1 is SGDLS and CDR2 YYNGEE. For the CDR3, the DNA is TGTGCCAGCAGTCTCAGGGGGACTGGAAACACCATATATTTT. Translated, it gives CASSLRGTGNTIYF.